The 13 T cell receptor beta chains given below trace back to one sample, sequenced in a study of blood T cell repertoires in COVID-19 (TCRdb year 2020). The library was made by the immunoSEQ multiplex PCR assay. TCRdb mirrors the immuneACCESS table, restricted to in-frame sequences. Some clones are absent from its copies; in checked studies, under half trace to an unresolved V gene, and the reason for the others is unknown. The sample yields around 230,000 clones; around 83% were counted once. The ten largest clones take up more than 8% of the sample. The sequenced sample consisted of peripheral blood. The receptor set was obtained from a woman between 45 and 65 years old with acute or convalescent COVID-19.

J is TRBJ1-1 and V is TRBV10-3; D is possibly TRBD1 (6 bases). The CDR3 covers 14 residues. The V gene's germline CDR1 is ENHRY and CDR2 SYGVKD. The V and J ends lost 3 bases and 6 bases respectively, with 14 bases between them. CDR3 in DNA: TGTGCCATCAGTGATAACAGGGTAGGATCTGAAGCTTTCTTT. Protein sequence: CAISDNRVGSEAFF.

The chain links TRBV10-2 to TRBJ1-1; TRBD1 matches 8 bases. This CDR3 spans 14 amino acids. After removal of 8 bases from V and 1 base from J, the junction contained 6 bases not matched to a gene. The germline gives CDR1 WSHSY, CDR2 SAAADI. The CDR3 DNA reads TGCGCCAGCTTGGGGGGGACAGGGAACACTGAAGCTTTCTTT. It encodes CASLGGTGNTEAFF.

CDR3 bases: TGTGCCAGCAGTTTATCGGCGGGAGGGCCGGGCGAGCAGTTCTTC. It translates to CASSLSAGGPGEQFF. V and J are TRBV27 and TRBJ2-1; 9 bases are shared with TRBD2. The V gene's germline CDR1 is MNHEY and CDR2 SMNVEV (reference sequence). With V trimmed by 0 bases and J by 10 bases, 7 bases remained unmatched. CDR3 length: 15 amino acids.

This chain links TRBV14 with TRBJ2-7; the match to TRBD2 covers 7 bases. Germline CDR1 SGHDN, CDR2 FVKESK. This CDR3 has 15 amino acids. V was pared by 1 base and J by 4 bases, with 7 bases of the junction left unmatched. The CDR3 protein is CASSQGGMRGYEQYF. The CDR3 DNA is TGTGCCAGCAGCCAAGGGGGCATGCGGGGGTACGAGCAGTACTTC. Complete variable domain (other parts from reference TRBV14 and TRBJ2-7): EAGVTQFPSHSVIEKGQTVTLRCDPISGHDNLYWYRRVMGKEIKFLLHFVKESKQDESGMPNNRFLAERTGGTYSTLKVQPAELEDSGVYFCASSQGGMRGYEQYFGPGTRLTVT.

This chain links TRBV4-2 with TRBJ1-4, with no clear D. The CDR3 length is 16 residues. Trimming pared 3 bases from V and 1 base from J, leaving 12 bases between. Germline-derived CDR1 and CDR2 are LGHNA and YNFKEQ. The CDR3 protein is CASSQSSRLTNEKLFF. CDR3 nucleotide sequence: TGTGCCAGCAGCCAGTCCTCTCGGTTAACTAATGAAAAACTGTTTTTT.

V is TRBV5-5 and J is TRBJ1-5; D is possibly TRBD1 (6 bases). V lost 4 bases and J 7 bases, leaving 15 bases between the germline ends. Germline loops: CDR1 SGHKS, CDR2 YYEKEE (reference sequence). This CDR3 has 14 residues. In nucleotides, the CDR3 is TGTGCCAGCAGCCCCTCCGTGGGGGCCCAGCCCCAGCATTTT. Protein sequence: CASSPSVGAQPQHF.

The gene calls are TRBV24-1 and TRBJ2-2; TRBD2 is a possible D gene (5 bases). The CDR3 totals 15 residues. V was clipped by 7 bases and J by 2 bases, with 13 bases between them. Germline CDR1 is KGHDR and CDR2 is SFDVKD. The CDR3: CATSPLDSNTGELFF. The CDR3 DNA follows: TGTGCCACCAGCCCACTAGATTCAAACACCGGGGAGCTGTTTTTT.

The chain carries TRBV4-2 and TRBJ1-2, with 7 nucleotides matching TRBD1. The CDR3 has 16 residues. Germline CDR1 and CDR2: LGHNA and YNFKEQ. J was trimmed by 8 bases and V by 1 base; bases with no gene match: 13. CDR3 residues: CASSQVGQQQGLGYTF. For the CDR3, the DNA is TGTGCCAGCAGCCAAGTGGGACAGCAGCAGGGGTTGGGCTACACCTTC.

This chain joins TRBV5-1 and TRBJ1-3, with D perhaps matching TRBD1 (5 bases). V lost 4 bases to trimming and J lost 3 bases, with 29 bases between them. Germline V CDR1 and CDR2: SGHRS, YFSETQ. CDR3 length equals 20 residues. This chain's CDR3 is CASSPLRQTNPLMIGNTIYF. The CDR3 region has the DNA TGCGCCAGCAGCCCCCTTCGACAGACCAACCCTCTCATGATTGGAAACACCATATATTTT.

This clone was observed a single time. The rearrangement uses TRBV7-9 and TRBJ2-1; tentative D call: TRBD2 (5 bases). V lost 5 bases, J lost 5 bases, and 13 bases lay in between. The CDR3 length is 14 residues. From germline, CDR1 is SEHNR and CDR2 FQNEAQ (reference sequence). Here the CDR3 DNA reads TGTGCCAGCAGCCACCGCCTAGCCCACAATGAGCAGTTCTTC. The encoded protein is CASSHRLAHNEQFF.

This clone was seen once. This chain joins TRBV11-2 and TRBJ1-5; D may be TRBD1 (5 bases). CDR1 is SGHAT, CDR2 FQNNGV, per germline. This CDR3 has 14 residues. V was clipped by 5 bases and J by 7 bases, with 15 bases between them. CDR3 DNA sequence: TGTGCCAGCAGCCGCGGGTCGGGGGACCAGCCCCAGCATTTT. Its protein is CASSRGSGDQPQHF.

This clone was recorded a few times. The chain is built from TRBV27 and TRBJ2-7; D is unclear. Germline CDR1 reads MNHEY; CDR2 reads SMNVEV (reference sequence). The CDR3 consists of 15 residues. V dropped 3 bases and J dropped 0 bases, with 12 bases sitting between them. The CDR3 reads CASSLGWMSSYEQYF. The CDR3 DNA sequence: TGTGCCAGCAGTTTGGGCTGGATGAGCTCCTACGAGCAGTACTTC.

V usage is TRBV28 and J usage is TRBJ1-2; 8 bases map to TRBD1. Germline assignment: CDR1 MDHEN and CDR2 SYDVKM. V lost 4 bases and J lost 9; bases outside the gene matches: 7. CDR3 length equals 13 residues. This CDR3 reads CASSSGTGGRYTF. The CDR3 coding sequence is TGTGCCAGCAGTTCCGGGACAGGCGGCCGCTACACCTTC.